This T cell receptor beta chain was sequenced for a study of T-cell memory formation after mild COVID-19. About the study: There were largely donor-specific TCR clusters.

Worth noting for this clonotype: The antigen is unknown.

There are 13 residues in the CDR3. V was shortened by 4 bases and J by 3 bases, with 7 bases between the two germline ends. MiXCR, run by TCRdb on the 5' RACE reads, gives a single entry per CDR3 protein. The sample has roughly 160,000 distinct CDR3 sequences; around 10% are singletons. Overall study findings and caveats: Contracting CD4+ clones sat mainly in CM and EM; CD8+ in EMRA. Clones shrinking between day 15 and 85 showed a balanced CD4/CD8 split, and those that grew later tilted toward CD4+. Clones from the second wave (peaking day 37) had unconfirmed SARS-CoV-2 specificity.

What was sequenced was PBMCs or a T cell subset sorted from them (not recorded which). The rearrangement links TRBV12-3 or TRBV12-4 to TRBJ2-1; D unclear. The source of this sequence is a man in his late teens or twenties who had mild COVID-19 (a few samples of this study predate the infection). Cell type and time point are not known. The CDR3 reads CASSWTFYNEQFF. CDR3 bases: TGTGCCAGCAGTTGGACGTTCTACAATGAGCAGTTCTTC.